This T cell receptor beta chain was captured in a study of control samples from healthy donors and cancer patients. Assay: immunoSEQ multiplex PCR; the TCRdb copy retains only in-frame clones and omits some. The repertoire holds about 100,000 clones, with about 90% as singletons. The ends were cut back, 5 bases at V and 0 bases at J, with 14 bases in the middle. The length of the CDR3 is 16 residues. Germline assignment: CDR1 SEHNR and CDR2 FQNEAQ (reference sequence). Sequences were obtained from blood. This TCR was sampled from a woman aged 50 to 65 in good health. The chain combines TRBV7-9 with TRBJ2-1, with D possibly matching TRBD2 (6 bases). CDR3 sequence reads: CASSQGLFSSYNEQFF. The CDR3 nucleotides are TGTGCCAGCAGCCAGGGACTTTTCAGCTCCTACAATGAGCAGTTCTTC.